Sequencing of this T cell receptor (beta chain) was carried out in a study of identical twins. The sample holds a few counts of this clonotype. TCRdb re-called the 5' RACE reads through MiXCR, storing one row per CDR3 protein. The sample lists more than 600,000 distinct CDR3 sequences, roughly 18% seen once, with around 13% in the top ten. J was trimmed by 7 bases and V by 4 bases; bases with no gene match: 9. This CDR3 has 15 residues. Germline CDR1 reads SGHRS; CDR2 reads YFSETQ. This sample also belongs to another study, concerning T cells expressing NK-cell markers. That source adds: In several experiments, sorting was confined to alpha-beta TCR T cells through use of an anti-gamma-delta TCR antibody.

The rearrangement links TRBV5-1 to TRBJ2-7; 12 nucleotides match TRBD1. The sequence derives from a woman in her late teens or twenties in good health. Sequencing input: PBMCs. Here the CDR3 reads CASSPSGQGAGEQYF. In DNA, the CDR3 is TGCGCCAGCAGCCCCTCGGGACAGGGGGCAGGGGAGCAGTACTTC.